The T cell receptor (beta chain) under discussion was sequenced for a study of Tregs in tolerant kidney transplant recipients. This CDR3 contains 14 residues. Trimming pared 0 bases from V and 9 bases from J, leaving 15 bases between. Per the germline V gene, CDR1 is WNHNN and CDR2 is SYGVQD (reference sequence). Measured with immunoSEQ multiplex PCR; TCRdb has only the in-frame clones, and not every one. The profile shows some 110,000 clones, 85% to 95% of them singletons. Study-wide results and limits: The most relevant donor-specific Treg TCRbeta repertoire apparently came from expansion with activated donor B cells. Few patients were studied, so findings need validation in larger groups.

Unstimulated Tregs (CD4+CD25+CD127-) and CD4+CD25- non-Tregs were sorted from PBMCs. This clone has only one observation. Its cognate antigen is unknown. Sequenced input: CD4+ T cells from blood. The chain combines TRBV10-1 with TRBJ2-7; the D is unclear. The receptor's source is a human donor in good health. The CDR3 sequence is CASSESLGSRRQYF. CDR3 nucleotide sequence: TGCGCCAGCAGTGAGTCCTTGGGTTCACGCAGGCAGTACTTC.